This T cell receptor beta chain was observed in a study of OX40 agonist ivuxolimab in advanced cancers. General study results and limits: On average, CD8+ T cells had more expanded clones than CD4+.

Sequencing used immunoSEQ multiplex PCR; TCRdb keeps in-frame clones, though not all of them. The repertoire includes about 64,000 clones, 70% to 90% of them detected once, and 3% sits in the top ten. Germline V gene lookup returns CDR1 SGHNT and CDR2 YYREEE (reference sequence). V dropped 4 bases and J dropped 4; count of bases not matched to a gene: 5. The CDR3 has 14 amino acids. A remark on this clone: Its antigen remains unidentified.

Source: CD4+ or CD8+ T cells sorted from blood, taken in a trial of the OX40 agonist ivuxolimab. The rearrangement uses TRBV5-4 and TRBJ1-1, with 9 bases lining up with TRBD1. This clonotype originated in an adult with an advanced solid tumor such as melanoma, head and neck, liver or kidney cancer. Written as DNA, the CDR3 is TGTGCCAGCAGCGGGTCGGGACAGGGCACTGAAGCTTTCTTT. Protein: CASSGSGQGTEAFF.